The present T cell receptor (beta chain) was sequenced within a study of blood T cell repertoires in COVID-19. In the study's own analysis: Reference gene primers were amplified, and this amplification served to estimate nucleated cell counts. Clones were read by immunoSEQ multiplex PCR, and TCRdb kept only the in-frame ones, dropping some. From that table come the V and J calls and clone size; the DNA was used to work out D and trimming. The sample contains over 300,000 clones, 85% to 90% of which appear only once. The CDR3 spans 18 residues. In germline, CDR1 is LNHDA, CDR2 SQIVND (reference sequence). J was trimmed by 3 bases and V by 2 bases; bases with no gene match: 14.

The source is a man between 18 and 29 years old with active or convalescent COVID-19. The gene calls are TRBV19 and TRBJ2-3; TRBD2 aligns across 7 bases. Source material: peripheral blood. The CDR3: CASSIRSRAGLLTDTQYF. The CDR3 DNA is TGTGCCAGTAGTATAAGGTCACGAGCGGGGCTGCTGACAGATACGCAGTATTTT.